This T cell receptor beta chain was captured by sequencing in a study of cytomegalovirus exposure and HLA in healthy donors. Healthy bone marrow donors formed the donor group. The V segment lost 5 bases and the J segment 4 bases; nucleotides outside the gene matches: 6. The CDR3 runs to 16 residues. The germline CDR1 and CDR2 sequences are SGHVS and FQNEAQ. Primers for the PCR totalled 60 Vbeta and 13 Jbeta. Libraries were prepared by immunoSEQ multiplex PCR; TCRdb keeps only in-frame clonotypes and omits some of them. This sample has some 140,000 clones, with over 65% found just once. The sample consisted of PBMCs. The clonotype comes from a man aged 35-49 years in good health and CMV-seronegative. V is TRBV7-8 and J is TRBJ2-6; TRBD1 matches 9 bases. CDR3 nucleotides: TGTGCCAGCAGCGCCCTACAGGGGGCCGGGGCCAACGTCCTGACTTTC. The encoded protein is CASSALQGAGANVLTF.